Shown below are 26 T cell receptor beta chains from a single sample sequenced in a study of T cells in Graves' hyperthyroidism and ophthalmopathy. From RNA transcripts, TCR beta CDR3 regions were amplified. When the TCR CDR3 underwent first-round RT-PCR, the HTBI primer set was used. Using its own MiXCR run on the multiplex PCR reads, TCRdb lists one record per CDR3 protein. The sample lists about 560,000 distinct CDR3 sequences; 11% to 15% were seen once. Sequencing was carried out using blood. The source is a woman aged 40 to 50 with Graves' hyperthyroidism.

This clonotype was detected many times. The rearrangement links TRBV13 to TRBJ2-2; the match to TRBD2 covers 14 bases. CDR1 and CDR2 from the germline V gene are PRHDT and FYEKMQ (reference sequence). The CDR3 covers 16 residues. Losses at the gene ends were 5 bases for V and 6 bases for J; bases not matched to a gene: 5. In nucleotides, the CDR3 is TGTGCCAGCAGCACGGGACTAGCGGGAGTGGCCGGGGAGCTGTTTTTT. Amino acid sequence: CASSTGLAGVAGELFF.

There are many counts of this clonotype. V gene TRBV4-1 combines with J gene TRBJ1-5, with TRBD1 identical over 8 bases. The V segment lost 2 bases and the J segment 4 bases; nucleotides outside the gene matches: 1. The CDR3 spans 14 residues. Germline assignment: CDR1 MGHRA and CDR2 YSYEKL. The CDR3 coding sequence is TGCGCCAGCAGCCAATGGACAGGGAATCAGCCCCAGCATTTT. This sequence encodes CASSQWTGNQPQHF.

This clonotype was detected many times. This rearrangement joins TRBV11-1 to TRBJ2-1; no firm D call. This CDR3 comprises 13 residues. V lost 6 bases and J 5 bases, leaving 11 bases between the germline ends. Germline assignment: CDR1 SGHAT and CDR2 FQDESV (reference sequence). In nucleotides, the CDR3 is TGTGCCAGCAGTCCTGCGATAAACAATGAGCAGTTCTTC. Amino acids: CASSPAINNEQFF.

This clonotype has ten or more counts. The chain is built from TRBV5-1 and TRBJ2-3; TRBD1 matches 10 bases. The V gene end was trimmed by 3 bases and the J gene end by 3 bases; junction bases not matched to a gene: 7. Germline V gene data show CDR1 as SGHRS and CDR2 as YFSETQ. The CDR3 spans 16 residues. The CDR3 spells CASSYRDRGSTDTQYF. CDR3 coding DNA: TGCGCCAGCAGCTACCGGGACAGGGGTTCGACAGATACGCAGTATTTT.

Worth noting for this clonotype: This may come from a read error, since a much larger clone is one base off. V usage is TRBV27 and J usage is TRBJ2-7; D unclear. This CDR3 is built from 16 residues. CDR1 MNHEY and CDR2 SMNVEV come from the germline V gene (reference sequence). The CDR3 loop reads CVSSPNFQLTLREQYF. As DNA, the CDR3 is TGTGTCAGCAGCCCGAACTTCCAGCTCACGCTGCGAGAGCAGTACTTC.

The chain has TRBV20-1 and TRBJ2-7, with 7 bases identical to TRBD1. Per germline, CDR1 DFQATT and CDR2 SNEGSKA (reference sequence). V lost 0 bases to trimming and J lost 5 bases; unmatched junction nucleotides: 13. The CDR3 loop spans 16 amino acids. CDR3 protein: CSARDQGGRAGNEQYF. The CDR3 nucleotides read TGCAGTGCTAGAGATCAAGGGGGCCGGGCTGGGAACGAGCAGTACTTC.

The chain carries TRBV10-3 and TRBJ2-1, with TRBD2 matching 12 bases. The V gene's germline CDR1 is ENHRY and CDR2 SYGVKD. V was clipped by 3 bases and J by 7 bases; unmatched bases: 7. There are 16 residues in the CDR3. The CDR3 protein is CAISDWTSGMGNEQFF. In nucleotides, the CDR3 is TGTGCCATCAGTGACTGGACTAGCGGGATGGGGAATGAGCAGTTCTTC.

This clonotype occurred many times. The chain carries TRBV30 and TRBJ2-1; 9 nucleotides agree with TRBD1. V was pared by 3 bases and J by 3 bases, with 3 bases of the junction left unmatched. Germline V lookup: CDR1 GTSNPN, CDR2 SVGIG (reference sequence). This CDR3 spans 14 amino acids. CDR3 sequence (DNA): TGTGCCTGGAGACCGACAGGGGGCTACAATGAGCAGTTCTTC. As protein: CAWRPTGGYNEQFF.

In the case of this clonotype: Sequence at one end of the junction differs from germline and may be a read error. The chain joins TRBV18 to TRBJ2-7; TRBD1 might be the D (5 bases). CDR1 is KGHSH, CDR2 LQKENI, per germline. The CDR3 has 14 amino acids. CDR3 in DNA: TGTGCCAGCTCACCCGGACAAGCTACCTACGAGCGGTACTTC. This sequence encodes CASSPGQATYERYF.

This clonotype was observed at least ten times. The chain uses TRBV7-2 and TRBJ2-1; 9 bases agree with TRBD2. With V trimmed by 1 base and J by 6 bases, 4 bases remained unmatched. Germline lookup yields CDR1 SGHTA and CDR2 FQGNSA. There are 15 residues in the CDR3. The CDR3 bases are TGTGCCAGCAGCTTAGTTAGCGGGAGTGGCAATGAGCAGTTCTTC. It encodes CASSLVSGSGNEQFF.

This clonotype was observed a few times. V usage is TRBV5-1 and J usage is TRBJ2-1; 7 bases agree with TRBD2. The CDR3 is 16 amino acids. V lost 4 bases to trimming and J lost 4 bases; unmatched junction nucleotides: 11. The germline CDR1 and CDR2 sequences are SGHRS and YFSETQ. As DNA, the CDR3 is TGCGCCAGCAGCCGACCTCTAGCGGAGAGGTACAATGAGCAGTTCTTC. Amino acids: CASSRPLAERYNEQFF.

Comment on this clonotype: This may be a read error: a much more frequent sequence differs by one nucleotide. The chain carries TRBV12-3 or TRBV12-4 and TRBJ2-7; no firm D call. Trimming took 6 bases from V and 1 from J, leaving 19 bases between them. CDR3 size: 16 residues. This chain's CDR3 is CASSPVAPVASYEQYF. DNA of the CDR3: TGTGCCAGCAGCCCGGTTGCACCAGTGGCTTCCTACGAGCAGTACTTC.

This clonotype has at least ten counts. The chain recombines TRBV6-2 or TRBV6-3 with TRBJ2-3, with D tentatively TRBD1 or TRBD2 (5 bases each). The CDR3 consists of 16 residues. Germline V gives CDR1 MNHEY, CDR2 SVGEGT. Between the trimmed V and J ends, which lost 0 bases and 1 base, there was a span of 11 bases. CDR3 nucleotide sequence: TGTGCCAGCAGTTACTCGGAGCGGACACGCACAGATACGCAGTATTTT. It is translated as CASSYSERTRTDTQYF.

This clonotype was found a few times. The genes are TRBV27 and TRBJ2-6, with D unresolved. Germline-derived CDR1 and CDR2 are MNHEY and SMNVEV (reference sequence). The ends were cut back, 9 bases at V and 0 bases at J, with 12 bases in the middle. The CDR3 contains 15 residues. The CDR3, as DNA: TGTGCCAGTCAGTTTATATCCTCTGGGGCCAACGTCCTGACTTTC. Protein product: CASQFISSGANVLTF.

This clonotype was counted many times. The V and J genes are TRBV3-1 and TRBJ2-7; TRBD2 matches at 11 bases. This CDR3 contains 18 residues. V trimming: 5 bases; J trimming: 3 bases; junction bases outside the gene matches: 15. CDR1 and CDR2 (germline): LGHDT, YNNKEL (reference sequence). CDR3 residues: CASSARGGLAGGLYEQYF. For the CDR3, the DNA is TGTGCCAGCAGCGCAAGAGGAGGGCTAGCGGGAGGTCTCTACGAGCAGTACTTC.

Ten or more counts support this clonotype. The rearrangement uses TRBV6-5 and TRBJ1-1; possible D gene TRBD1, 6 bases. Deletions cut 2 bases from V and 4 bases from J, with 11 bases between. The CDR3 contains 14 residues. Germline-derived CDR1 and CDR2 are MNHEY and SVGAGI. CDR3 sequence (DNA): TGTGCCAGCAGTTACGGGGGGCTTGGCACTGAAGCTTTCTTT. Protein product: CASSYGGLGTEAFF.

This clonotype was detected ten times or more. The DNA of the CDR3 is TGTGCCATCAGTGAGTCGAGGCAGGCGGGAGGTACAGATACGCAGTATTTT. Translated, it gives CAISESRQAGGTDTQYF. J is TRBJ2-3 and V is TRBV10-3; 8 bases align to TRBD2. The CDR3 runs 17 residues. In germline, CDR1 is ENHRY, CDR2 SYGVKD. The junction had 8 bases not matched to a gene; V was cut back by 0 bases and J by 3 bases.

Points on this clonotype: Being one base from a much bigger clone, this may be a read error. The chain couples TRBV11-3 to TRBJ2-1; TRBD2 matches at 9 bases. Germline CDR1 and CDR2: SGHNT and YENEEA. V trimming: 7 bases; J trimming: 4 bases; junction bases outside the gene matches: 17. The CDR3 is 18 amino acids. CDR3 protein: CASNPAASGTYVYNEQFF. CDR3 in DNA: TGTGCCAGCAACCCCGCGGCTAGCGGGACGTACGTATACAATGAGCAGTTCTTC.

Only a few counts were recorded for this clonotype. The rearrangement uses TRBV6-6 and TRBJ1-2, with D possibly being TRBD1 (5 bases). Trimming took 2 bases from V and 7 from J, leaving 23 bases between them. The CDR3 extends over 17 amino acids. Germline V CDR1 and CDR2: MNHNY, SVGAGI (reference sequence). CDR3: CASSYARPGAGGFGYTF. The CDR3, as DNA: TGTGCCAGCAGTTACGCCCGTCCCGGGGCCGGGGGGTTTGGCTACACCTTC.

This clonotype was picked up many times. This rearrangement joins TRBV20-1 to TRBJ2-7; 8 nucleotides align to TRBD2. From germline, CDR1 is DFQATT and CDR2 SNEGSKA (reference sequence). The trim removed 3 bases at V and 3 bases at J, leaving 10 bases unmatched. This CDR3 is 15 amino acids long. DNA of the CDR3: TGCAGTGCTAGGATCTTAGCTAGCGGGTACTACGAGCAGTACTTC. Amino acids: CSARILASGYYEQYF.

Ten or more counts support this clonotype. The chain uses TRBV6-5 and TRBJ2-5; 7 bases line up with TRBD1. The ends lost 2 bases at V and 2 bases at J; junction bases unmatched: 2. The CDR3 length is 14 residues. Germline values: CDR1 MNHEY, CDR2 SVGAGI. For the CDR3, the DNA is TGTGCCAGCAGTTACGGGACAGCTCAAGAGACCCAGTACTTC. It is translated as CASSYGTAQETQYF.

This clonotype was found many times. V and J are TRBV12-3 or TRBV12-4 and TRBJ2-3; tentatively, D is TRBD1 (6 bases). V was trimmed by 3 bases and J by 3 bases, leaving 13 bases between them. There are 15 residues in the CDR3. Here the CDR3 reads CASSFETGRTDTQYF. CDR3 in DNA: TGTGCCAGCAGTTTCGAGACAGGTCGAACAGATACGCAGTATTTT.

At least ten counts were recorded for this clonotype. This chain links TRBV5-1 with TRBJ2-1, with 9 bases fitting TRBD1. Losses at the gene ends were 1 base for V and 0 bases for J; bases not matched to a gene: 5. Germline V gives CDR1 SGHRS, CDR2 YFSETQ. This CDR3 comprises 17 residues. Here the CDR3 DNA reads TGCGCCAGCAGCTTGACCGGGACAGGGAGCTCCTACAATGAGCAGTTCTTC. Amino acid sequence: CASSLTGTGSSYNEQFF.

This clonotype came up many times. CDR3 in amino acids: CASSRDREADTQYF. DNA for the CDR3: TGCGCCAGCAGCCGGGACAGGGAAGCAGATACGCAGTATTTT. This chain joins TRBV5-1 and TRBJ2-3; 9 nucleotides match TRBD1. The CDR3 sequence is 14 residues long. The germline CDR1 and CDR2 sequences are SGHRS and YFSETQ. The V segment lost 4 bases and the J segment 4 bases; nucleotides outside the gene matches: 4.

This clonotype was observed many times. The genes are TRBV18 and TRBJ2-7; maybe TRBD1 (6 bases). Germline assignment: CDR1 KGHSH and CDR2 LQKENI. The length of the CDR3 is 13 residues. V shed 5 bases and J shed 6 bases, with 14 bases lying between them. In DNA form, the CDR3 reads TGTGCCAGCTCATACAGGGTCCTGAGCGAGCAGTACTTC. Its protein is CASSYRVLSEQYF.

This clonotype was observed many times. This chain uses TRBV28 with TRBJ2-7; 12 bases are a match to TRBD2. Trimming at V came to 5 bases and at J to 3 bases, leaving 8 bases not matched to a gene. The CDR3 consists of 16 residues. The germline V gene encodes CDR1 MDHEN and CDR2 SYDVKM. The CDR3 coding sequence is TGTGCCAGCAGTCCAAAGACTAGCGGGGGTATCTACGAGCAGTACTTC. Translation: CASSPKTSGGIYEQYF.